Listed here is a single TCR beta chain. As yet, its antigen is unknown. The CDR3 length is 15 residues. V lost 4 bases and J 4 bases, leaving 16 bases between the germline ends. Germline V gene lookup returns CDR1 SGHAT and CDR2 FQNNGV. Pooling was applied to second doses at about 4 or about 12 weeks. These data are taken from a study of T cell responses to AZD1222 COVID-19 vaccine. Notes on the study in general: Epitopes outside B.1.351 and B.1.1.7 mutated regions reportedly drew nearly half of spike TCRs.

The table came from immunoSEQ multiplex PCR; TCRdb's copy has only in-frame clones and leaves some out. The sample records about 200,000 clones, around 93% being singletons. The clonotype originates from an adult who received the AZD1222 COVID-19 vaccine. The J gene is TRBJ2-5, the V gene TRBV11-2; D perhaps matches TRBD2 (6 bases). The source material was peripheral blood, sampled 28 days after the second AZD1222 dose. The DNA for the CDR3 is TGTGCCAGCAGCTCTTACGGCGGGGAGGTAGAGACCCAGTACTTC. Residues: CASSSYGGEVETQYF.